One TCR beta chain is described in this entry. Its antigen remains unidentified. The CDR3 is 19 amino acids. V was pared by 4 bases and J by 0 bases, with 12 bases of the junction left unmatched. Germline loops: CDR1 SGHAT, CDR2 FQNNGV. This sample is part of a study of T cells in narcolepsy. The wider study: Donors had narcolepsy type 1 or type 2, or were healthy controls. Study results and limitations: Autoreactive clonotypes reportedly recurred in blood of same and different patients, not controls.

Clones were read by immunoSEQ multiplex PCR, and TCRdb kept only the in-frame ones, dropping some. The table records roughly 9,800 clones, approximately 70% of them present only once. V is TRBV11-2 and J is TRBJ2-6; 7 bases are a match to TRBD1. Sequencing input: CD45RA- memory CD8+ T cells from PBMCs. This clonotype was sampled from a human donor with narcolepsy. CDR3 in DNA: TGTGCCAGCAGCTCCCTCCCGGGACAGTTGAACTCTGGGGCCAACGTCCTGACTTTC. This translates into CASSSLPGQLNSGANVLTF. The whole variable domain, remainder taken from reference TRBV11-2 and TRBJ2-6, is EAGVAQSPRYKIIEKRQSVAFWCNPISGHATLYWYQQILGQGPKLLIQFQNNGVVDDSQLPKDRFSAERLKGVDSTLKIQPAKLEDSAVYLCASSSLPGQLNSGANVLTFGAGSRLTVL.